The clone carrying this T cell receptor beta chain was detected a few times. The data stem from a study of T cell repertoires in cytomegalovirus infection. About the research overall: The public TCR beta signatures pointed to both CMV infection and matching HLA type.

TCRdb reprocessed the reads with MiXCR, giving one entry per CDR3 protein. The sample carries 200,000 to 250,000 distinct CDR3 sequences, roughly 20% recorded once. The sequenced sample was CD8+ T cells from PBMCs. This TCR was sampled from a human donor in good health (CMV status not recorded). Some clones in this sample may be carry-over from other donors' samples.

The CDR3: CASSLSSGHIYEQYF. DNA of the CDR3: TGTGCCAGCAGCCTGTCGTCGGGACACATATACGAGCAGTACTTC. The J gene is TRBJ2-7, the V gene TRBV5-6, with a tentative D call TRBD1 (6 bases). V gave up 4 bases and J gave up 4 bases, with 18 bases separating them. Germline V gene lookup returns CDR1 SGHDT and CDR2 YYEEEE. CDR3 length equals 15 residues.